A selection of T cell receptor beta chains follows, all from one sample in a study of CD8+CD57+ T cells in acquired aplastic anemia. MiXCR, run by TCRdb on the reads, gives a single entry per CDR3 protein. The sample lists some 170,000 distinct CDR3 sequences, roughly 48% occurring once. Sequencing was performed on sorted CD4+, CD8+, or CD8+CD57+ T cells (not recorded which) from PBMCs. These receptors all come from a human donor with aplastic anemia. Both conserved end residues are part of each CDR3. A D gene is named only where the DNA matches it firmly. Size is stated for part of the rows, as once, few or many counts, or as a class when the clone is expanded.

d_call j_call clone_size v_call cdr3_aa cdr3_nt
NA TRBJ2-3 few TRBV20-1 CSATTPLVTPTDTQYF TGCAGTGCCACCACGCCACTAGTAACGCCCACAGATACGCAGTATTTT
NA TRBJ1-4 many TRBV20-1 CSARRAVANEKLFF TGCAGTGCTAGAAGGGCAGTGGCTAATGAAAAACTGTTTTTT
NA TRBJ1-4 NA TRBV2 CASRGQNEKLFF TGTGCCAGCCGCGGACAGAATGAAAAACTGTTTTTT
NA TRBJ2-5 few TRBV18 CASFYMEETQYF TGTGCCAGCTTCTACATGGAAGAGACCCAGTACTTC
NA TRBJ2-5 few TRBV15 CATSNGVQETQYF TGTGCCACCAGCAACGGGGTACAAGAGACCCAGTACTTC
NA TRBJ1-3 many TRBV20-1 CSASTGGFSGNTIYF TGCAGTGCTAGTACGGGGGGGTTCTCTGGAAACACCATATATTTT
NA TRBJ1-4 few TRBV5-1 CASSLGFARQSNEKLFF TGCGCCAGCAGCTTGGGATTTGCCCGACAGTCTAATGAAAAACTGTTTTTT
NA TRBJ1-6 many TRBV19 CASSNGSPLHF TGTGCCAGTAGTAACGGCTCACCCCTCCACTTT
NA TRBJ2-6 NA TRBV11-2 CASSFRDTMSGANVLTF TGTGCCAGCAGCTTCCGGGACACGATGTCTGGGGCCAACGTCCTGACTTTC
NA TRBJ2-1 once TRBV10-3 CAITSGTEENEQFF TGTGCCATCACATCCGGGACGGAGGAAAATGAGCAGTTCTTC
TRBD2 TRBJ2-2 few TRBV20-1 CSARLAGGWGLFF TGCAGTGCTAGACTAGCGGGGGGGTGGGGGCTGTTTTTT
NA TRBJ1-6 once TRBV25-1 CASSGTLRDSPLHF TGTGCCAGCAGTGGTACACTAAGGGATTCACCCCTCCACTTT
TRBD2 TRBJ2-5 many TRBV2 CASSGGTQETQYF TGTGCCAGCAGCGGGGGGACCCAAGAGACCCAGTACTTC
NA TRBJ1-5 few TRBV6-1 CASRSTRGGRQPQHF TGTGCCAGCAGAAGTACGAGAGGGGGGAGACAGCCCCAGCATTTT
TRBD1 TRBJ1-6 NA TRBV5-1 CASSLAGTGNNLPLHF TGCGCCAGCAGCTTGGCTGGGACAGGGAATAATTTACCCCTCCACTTT
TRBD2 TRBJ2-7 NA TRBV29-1 CSVGPAGVLDEQYF TGCAGCGTCGGACCAGCGGGAGTGCTTGACGAGCAGTACTTC
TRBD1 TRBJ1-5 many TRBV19 CASIEGAGNQPQHF TGTGCCAGTATAGAGGGGGCTGGCAATCAGCCCCAGCATTTT
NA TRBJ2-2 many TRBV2 CASQGGTGELFF TGTGCCAGCCAGGGGGGCACCGGGGAGCTGTTTTTT
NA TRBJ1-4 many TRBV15 CATSSAAPGGEKLFF TGTGCCACCAGCAGCGCTGCGCCGGGCGGTGAAAAACTGTTTTTT
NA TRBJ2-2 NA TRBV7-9 CASSPGSGPVF TGTGCCAGCAGCCCAGGTAGCGGACCCGTTTTT
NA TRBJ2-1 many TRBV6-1 CASSTGRGLHGNEQFF TGTGCCAGCAGCACTGGTAGGGGCTTACACGGCAATGAGCAGTTCTTC
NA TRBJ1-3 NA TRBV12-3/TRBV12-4 CASGPGGYAGNTIYF TGTGCCAGCGGGCCGGGGGGGTATGCTGGAAACACCATATATTTT
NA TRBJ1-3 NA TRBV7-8 CASSLAEGVPGNTIYF TGTGCCAGCAGCTTAGCGGAGGGGGTCCCTGGAAACACCATATATTTT
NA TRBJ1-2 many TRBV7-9 CASSTAQFRGYGYTF TGTGCCAGCAGCACAGCACAGTTTAGGGGCTATGGCTACACCTTC
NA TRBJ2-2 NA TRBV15 CATDGDFTGELFF TGTGCCACCGACGGAGACTTCACCGGGGAGCTGTTTTTT
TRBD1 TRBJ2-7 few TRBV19 CASKFRGQGRYEQYF TGTGCCAGTAAGTTCCGGGGACAGGGGCGGTACGAGCAGTACTTC
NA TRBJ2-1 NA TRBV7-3 CASSSQGLEQFF TGTGCCAGCAGCTCTCAGGGTCTTGAGCAGTTCTTC